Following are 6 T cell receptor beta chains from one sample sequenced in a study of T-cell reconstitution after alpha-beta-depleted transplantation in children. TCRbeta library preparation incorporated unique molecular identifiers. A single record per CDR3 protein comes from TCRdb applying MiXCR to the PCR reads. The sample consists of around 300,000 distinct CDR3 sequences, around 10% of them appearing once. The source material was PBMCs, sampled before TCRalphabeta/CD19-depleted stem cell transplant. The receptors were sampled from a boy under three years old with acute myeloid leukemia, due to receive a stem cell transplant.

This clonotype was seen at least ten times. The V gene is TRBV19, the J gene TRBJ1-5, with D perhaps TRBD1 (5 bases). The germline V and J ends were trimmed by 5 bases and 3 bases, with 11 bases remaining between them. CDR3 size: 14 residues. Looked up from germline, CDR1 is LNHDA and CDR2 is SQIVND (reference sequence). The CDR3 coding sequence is TGTGCCAGTAGTTCGGGGGGTACCAATCAGCCCCAGCATTTT. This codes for CASSSGGTNQPQHF.

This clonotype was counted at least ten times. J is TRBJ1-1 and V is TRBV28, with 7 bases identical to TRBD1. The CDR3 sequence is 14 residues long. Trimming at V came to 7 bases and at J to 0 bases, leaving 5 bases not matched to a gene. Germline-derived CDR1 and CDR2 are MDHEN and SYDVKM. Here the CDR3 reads CASTNRGLNTEAFF. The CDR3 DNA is TGTGCCAGCACTAACAGGGGCTTGAACACTGAAGCTTTCTTT.

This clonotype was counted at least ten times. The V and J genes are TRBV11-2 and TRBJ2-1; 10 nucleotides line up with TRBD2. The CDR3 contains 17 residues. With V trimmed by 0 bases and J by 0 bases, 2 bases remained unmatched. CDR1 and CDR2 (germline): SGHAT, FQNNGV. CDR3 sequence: CASSLELAGSSYNEQFF. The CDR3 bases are TGTGCCAGCAGCTTAGAACTAGCGGGGTCCTCCTACAATGAGCAGTTCTTC.

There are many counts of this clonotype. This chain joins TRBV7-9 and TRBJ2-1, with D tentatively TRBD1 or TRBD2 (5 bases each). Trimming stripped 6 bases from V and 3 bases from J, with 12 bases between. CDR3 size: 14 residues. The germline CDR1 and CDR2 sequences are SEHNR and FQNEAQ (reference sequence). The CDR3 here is CASRSGGGYNEQFF. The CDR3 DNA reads TGTGCCAGCAGGTCTGGGGGTGGCTACAATGAGCAGTTCTTC.

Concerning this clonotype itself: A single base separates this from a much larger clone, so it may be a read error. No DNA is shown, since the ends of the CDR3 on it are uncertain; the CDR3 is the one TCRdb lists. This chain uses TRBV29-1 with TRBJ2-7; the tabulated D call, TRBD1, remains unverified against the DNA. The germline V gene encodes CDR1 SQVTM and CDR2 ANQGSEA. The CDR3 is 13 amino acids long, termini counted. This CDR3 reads CSVAQGAGYERYF.

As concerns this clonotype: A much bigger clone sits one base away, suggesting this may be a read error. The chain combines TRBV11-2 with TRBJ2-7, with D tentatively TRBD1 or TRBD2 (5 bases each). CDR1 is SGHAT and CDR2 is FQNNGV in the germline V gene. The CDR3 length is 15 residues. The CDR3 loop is CASSFKFGVRDDQYF. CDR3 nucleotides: TGTGCCAGCAGCTTTAAATTTGGCGTGAGGGACGACCAGTACTTC.